These T cell receptor beta chains were read from a single sample in a study of blood T cell repertoires in COVID-19. Profiling relied on immunoSEQ multiplex PCR, and the TCRdb table lists in-frame clones only, not all of them. The data show about 150,000 clones, about 92% seen once. Sequenced material: peripheral blood. All receptors come from a human donor in a cohort sampled during active COVID-19. Each CDR3 is given with its conserved first and last residue. The D gene is left open where the match is weak. Size values are once, few and many counts, or a class for expanded clones, and some rows have none.

d_call clone_size cdr3_length j_call v_call cdr3_nt cdr3_aa
- - 16 TRBJ2-2 TRBV9 TGTGCCAGCAGCGTAGCCGGTTACGCGAACACCGGGGAGCTGTTTTTT CASSVAGYANTGELFF
- - 14 TRBJ2-3 TRBV6-4 TGTGCCAGCAGCGAAGTCATAGGGGTAGGGACGCAGTATTTT CASSEVIGVGTQYF
TRBD2 - 15 TRBJ2-7 TRBV27 TGTGCCAGCAGCCCCGGGGGGGCGCCTGTGGGGGAGCAGTACTTC CASSPGGAPVGEQYF
- - 15 TRBJ1-1 TRBV5-1 TGCGCCAGCAGCTTGGATGGAGGGCGGGGAACTGAAGCTTTCTTT CASSLDGGRGTEAFF
- - 15 TRBJ1-5 TRBV28 TGTGCCAGCAGGTCAGGGGAGCTTAGCAATCAGCCCCAGCATTTT CASRSGELSNQPQHF
- - 16 TRBJ1-5 TRBV4-1 TGCGCCAGCAGCCAAGATTTCGGGGGAGGAAGTCAGCCCCAGCATTTT CASSQDFGGGSQPQHF
TRBD2 - 15 TRBJ2-3 TRBV11-2 TGTGCCAGCAGTCTGTCACCCGGGGGGGCGGATACGCAGTATTTT CASSLSPGGADTQYF
- once 12 TRBJ1-3 TRBV7-8 TGTGCCAGCAGCTCGATTTCGGACACCATATATTTT CASSSISDTIYF
- - 14 TRBJ1-5 TRBV19 TGTGCCAGTAGTATAGGTGCTGCGGATCAGCCCCAGCATTTT CASSIGAADQPQHF
TRBD1 few 15 TRBJ1-3 TRBV19 TGTGCCAGTAGTAGGGACAGGGCTACGGGAAACACCATATATTTT CASSRDRATGNTIYF
- - 16 TRBJ1-1 TRBV18 TGTGCCAGCTCACTTGAGGTGACAGGTACCAACACTGAAGCTTTCTTT CASSLEVTGTNTEAFF
- few 15 TRBJ1-2 TRBV5-1 TGCGCCAGCAGCTTGGTCCCCGAAGGGGGCTATGGCTACACCTTC CASSLVPEGGYGYTF
- - 13 TRBJ1-2 TRBV7-9 TGTGCCAGCGGAGGGACTGTTAACTATGGCTACACCTTC CASGGTVNYGYTF
- - 10 TRBJ2-7 TRBV2 TGTGCCAGCAGTGGACTGCTCAAGTACTTC CASSGLLKYF
- - 13 TRBJ2-5 TRBV9 TGTGCCAGCAGCGTAGACGGGTTGGGGACCCAGTACTTC CASSVDGLGTQYF
TRBD1 - 14 TRBJ2-2 TRBV11-3 TGTGCCAGCAGCCCGGGACAGGGCACCGGGGAGCTGTTTTTT CASSPGQGTGELFF
- - 15 TRBJ2-3 TRBV2 TGTGCCAGCAGTCCCTCCCTGAGGCGCACAGATACGCAGTATTTT CASSPSLRRTDTQYF
- - 15 TRBJ2-2 TRBV5-1 TGCGCCAGCAGCGGGGGACACAGGGTTGCCGGGGAGCTGTTTTTT CASSGGHRVAGELFF
TRBD2 - 17 TRBJ2-1 TRBV4-1 TGCGCCAGCAGCAAAAACCCGACTAGCGGGGGGGCCCATGAGCAGTTCTTC CASSKNPTSGGAHEQFF
- - 13 TRBJ1-1 TRBV29-1 TGCAGCGTTGAGTACAGAATTAACACTGAAGCTTTCTTT CSVEYRINTEAFF
TRBD2 - 17 TRBJ2-2 TRBV6-2/TRBV6-3 TGTGCCAGCAGTTACTCGAGACTAGCGGGCAACACCGGGGAGCTGTTTTTT CASSYSRLAGNTGELFF
- - 12 TRBJ2-7 TRBV7-2 TGTGCCAGCAGCTTACCAGGTCTTGAGCAGTACTTC CASSLPGLEQYF